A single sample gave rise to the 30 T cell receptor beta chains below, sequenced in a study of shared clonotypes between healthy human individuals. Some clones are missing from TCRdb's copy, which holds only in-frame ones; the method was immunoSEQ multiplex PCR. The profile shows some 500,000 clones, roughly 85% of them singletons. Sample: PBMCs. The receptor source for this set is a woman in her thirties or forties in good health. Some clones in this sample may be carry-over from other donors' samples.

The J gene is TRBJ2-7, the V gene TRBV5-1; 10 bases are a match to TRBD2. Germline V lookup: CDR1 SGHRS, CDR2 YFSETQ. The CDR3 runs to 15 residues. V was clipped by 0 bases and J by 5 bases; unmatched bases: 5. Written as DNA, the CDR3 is TGCGCCAGCAGCTTGGTGCTAGCGGGAGAGAACGAGCAGTACTTC. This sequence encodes CASSLVLAGENEQYF.

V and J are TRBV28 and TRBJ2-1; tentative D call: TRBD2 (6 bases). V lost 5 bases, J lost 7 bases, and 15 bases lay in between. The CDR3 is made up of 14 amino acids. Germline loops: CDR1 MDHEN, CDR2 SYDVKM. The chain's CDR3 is CASSPINGGNEQFF. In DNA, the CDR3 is TGTGCCAGCAGTCCAATCAACGGGGGTAATGAGCAGTTCTTC.

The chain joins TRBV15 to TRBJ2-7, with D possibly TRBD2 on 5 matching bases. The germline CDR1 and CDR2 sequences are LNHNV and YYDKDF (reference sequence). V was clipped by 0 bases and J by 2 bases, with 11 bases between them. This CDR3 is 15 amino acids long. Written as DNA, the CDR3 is TGTGCCACCAGCAGAGATCAAGGTAGCGCCTACGAGCAGTACTTC. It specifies CATSRDQGSAYEQYF.

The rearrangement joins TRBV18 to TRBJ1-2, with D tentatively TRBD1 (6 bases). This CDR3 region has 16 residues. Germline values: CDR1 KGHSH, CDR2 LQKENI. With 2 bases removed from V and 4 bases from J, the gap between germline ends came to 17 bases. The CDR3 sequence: CASSPLRDKIGYGYTF. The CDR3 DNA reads TGTGCCAGCTCACCATTACGGGACAAAATTGGCTATGGCTACACCTTC.

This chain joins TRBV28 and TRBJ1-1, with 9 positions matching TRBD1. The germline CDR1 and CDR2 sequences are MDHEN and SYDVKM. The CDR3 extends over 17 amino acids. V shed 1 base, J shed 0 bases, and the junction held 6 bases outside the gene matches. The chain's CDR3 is CASSLLGTGSMNTEAFF. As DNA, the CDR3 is TGTGCCAGCAGTTTATTAGGGACAGGGTCTATGAACACTGAAGCTTTCTTT.

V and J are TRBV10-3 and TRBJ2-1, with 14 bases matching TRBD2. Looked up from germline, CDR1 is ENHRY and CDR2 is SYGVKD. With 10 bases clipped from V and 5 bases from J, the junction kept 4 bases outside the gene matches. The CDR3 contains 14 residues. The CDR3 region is CATLGLAGDNEQFF. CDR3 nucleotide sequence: TGTGCCACACTGGGACTAGCGGGAGACAATGAGCAGTTCTTC.

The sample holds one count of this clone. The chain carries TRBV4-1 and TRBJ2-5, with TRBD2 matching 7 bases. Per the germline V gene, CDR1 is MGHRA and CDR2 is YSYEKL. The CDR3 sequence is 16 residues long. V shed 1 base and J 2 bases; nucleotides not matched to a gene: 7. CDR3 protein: CASSQGALAVQETQYF. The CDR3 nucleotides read TGCGCCAGCAGCCAAGGGGCTCTAGCGGTTCAAGAGACCCAGTACTTC.

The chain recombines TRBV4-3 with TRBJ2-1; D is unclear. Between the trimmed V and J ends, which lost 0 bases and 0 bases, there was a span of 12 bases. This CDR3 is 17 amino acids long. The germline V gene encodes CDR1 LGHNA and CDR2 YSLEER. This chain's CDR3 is CASSQDPTESSYNEQFF. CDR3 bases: TGCGCCAGCAGCCAAGATCCGACCGAAAGCTCCTACAATGAGCAGTTCTTC.

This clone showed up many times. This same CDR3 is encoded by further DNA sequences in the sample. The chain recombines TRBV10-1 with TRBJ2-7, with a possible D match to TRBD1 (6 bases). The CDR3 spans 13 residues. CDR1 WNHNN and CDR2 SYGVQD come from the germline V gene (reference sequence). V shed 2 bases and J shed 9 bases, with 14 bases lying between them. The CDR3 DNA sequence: TGCGCCAGCAGTGAGGGATTACAGGGCGTGCAGTACTTC. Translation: CASSEGLQGVQYF.

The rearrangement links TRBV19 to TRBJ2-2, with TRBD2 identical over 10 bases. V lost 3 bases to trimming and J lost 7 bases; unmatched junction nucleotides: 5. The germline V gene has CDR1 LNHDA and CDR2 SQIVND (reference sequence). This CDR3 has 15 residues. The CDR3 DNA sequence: TGTGCCAGTAGTATCCTAGCGGGAGCGGTCGGGGAGCTGTTTTTT. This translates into CASSILAGAVGELFF.

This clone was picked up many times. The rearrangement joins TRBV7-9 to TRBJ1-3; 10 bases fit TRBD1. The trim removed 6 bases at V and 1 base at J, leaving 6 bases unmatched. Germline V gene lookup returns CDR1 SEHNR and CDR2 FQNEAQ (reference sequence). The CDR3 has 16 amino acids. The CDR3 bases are TGTGCCAGCAGACCCCGGGACAGGGGTTCTGGAAACACCATATATTTT. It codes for CASRPRDRGSGNTIYF.

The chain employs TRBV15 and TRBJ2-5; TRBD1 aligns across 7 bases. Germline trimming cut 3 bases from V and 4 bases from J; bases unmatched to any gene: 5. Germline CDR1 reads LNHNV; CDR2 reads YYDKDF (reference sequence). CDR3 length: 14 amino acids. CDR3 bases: TGTGCCACCAGCAGCCAGACAGGGAGAGAGACCCAGTACTTC. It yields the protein CATSSQTGRETQYF.

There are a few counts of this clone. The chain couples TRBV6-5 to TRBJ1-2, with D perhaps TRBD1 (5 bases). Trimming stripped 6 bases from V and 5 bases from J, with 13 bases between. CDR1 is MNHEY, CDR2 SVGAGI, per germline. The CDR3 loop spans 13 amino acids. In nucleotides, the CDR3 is TGTGCCAGCAGGCTCCAGGGAGAATATGGCTACACCTTC. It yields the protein CASRLQGEYGYTF.

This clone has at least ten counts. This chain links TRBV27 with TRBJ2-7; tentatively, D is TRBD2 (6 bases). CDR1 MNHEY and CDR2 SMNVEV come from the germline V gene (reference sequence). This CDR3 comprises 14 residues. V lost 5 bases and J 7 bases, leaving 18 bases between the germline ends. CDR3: CASSRTRGAMEQYF. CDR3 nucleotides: TGTGCCAGCAGTCGGACACGCGGGGCTATGGAGCAGTACTTC.

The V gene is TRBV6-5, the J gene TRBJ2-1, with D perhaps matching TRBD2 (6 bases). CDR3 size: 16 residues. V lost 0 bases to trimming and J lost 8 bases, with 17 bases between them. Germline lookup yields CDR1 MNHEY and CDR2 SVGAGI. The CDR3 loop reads CASSYSAGSRRYEQFF. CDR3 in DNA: TGTGCCAGCAGTTACTCGGCCGGGAGCAGAAGATATGAGCAGTTCTTC.

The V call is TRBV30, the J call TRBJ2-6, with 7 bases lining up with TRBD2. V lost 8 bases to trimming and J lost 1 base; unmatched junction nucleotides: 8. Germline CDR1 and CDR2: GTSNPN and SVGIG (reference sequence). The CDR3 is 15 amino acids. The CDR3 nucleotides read TGTGCCCTAACCCGGCGGGGGTCTGGGGCCAACGTCCTGACTTTC. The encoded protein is CALTRRGSGANVLTF.

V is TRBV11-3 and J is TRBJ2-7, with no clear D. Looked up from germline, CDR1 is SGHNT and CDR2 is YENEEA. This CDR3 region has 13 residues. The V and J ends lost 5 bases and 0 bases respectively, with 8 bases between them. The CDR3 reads CASSPLSSYEQYF. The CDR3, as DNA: TGTGCCAGCAGCCCCCTTAGCTCCTACGAGCAGTACTTC.

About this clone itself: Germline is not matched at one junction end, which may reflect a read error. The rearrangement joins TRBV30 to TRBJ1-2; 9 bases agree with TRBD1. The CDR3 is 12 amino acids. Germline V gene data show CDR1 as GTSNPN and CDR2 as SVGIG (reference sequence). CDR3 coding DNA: TGTGCCTGGAGTGTAGCCGGGACAGGGCGGTTCTTC. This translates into CAWSVAGTGRFF.

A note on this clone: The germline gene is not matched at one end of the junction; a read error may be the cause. The CDR3 nucleotides are TGTGCTAGCAGCTCCCGTTCTAGTGGAGGCTCCGGGGAGCTGTTTTTT. It codes for CASSSRSSGGSGELFF. The chain links TRBV7-7 to TRBJ2-2; perhaps TRBD2 as D (5 bases). Germline values: CDR1 SSHAT, CDR2 FNYEAQ (reference sequence). There are 16 residues in the CDR3.

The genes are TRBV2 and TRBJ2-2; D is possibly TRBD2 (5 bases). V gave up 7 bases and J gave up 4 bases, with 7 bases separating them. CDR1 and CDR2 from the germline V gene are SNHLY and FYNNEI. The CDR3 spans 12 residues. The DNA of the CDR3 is TGTGCCAGCACTGCGGGCACCGGGGAGCTGTTTTTT. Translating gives CASTAGTGELFF.

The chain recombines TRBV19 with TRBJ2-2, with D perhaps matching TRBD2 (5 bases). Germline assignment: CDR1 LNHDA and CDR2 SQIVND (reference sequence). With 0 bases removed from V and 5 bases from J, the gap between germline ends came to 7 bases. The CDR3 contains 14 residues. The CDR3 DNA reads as TGTGCCAGTAGTATAGATCGGGGAACCGGGGAGCTGTTTTTT. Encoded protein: CASSIDRGTGELFF.

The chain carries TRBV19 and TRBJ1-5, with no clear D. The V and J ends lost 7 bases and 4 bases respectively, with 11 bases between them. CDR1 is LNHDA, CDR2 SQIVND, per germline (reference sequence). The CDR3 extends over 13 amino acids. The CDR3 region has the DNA TGTGCCAGTACCATTGACATTAATCAGCCCCAGCATTTT. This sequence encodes CASTIDINQPQHF.

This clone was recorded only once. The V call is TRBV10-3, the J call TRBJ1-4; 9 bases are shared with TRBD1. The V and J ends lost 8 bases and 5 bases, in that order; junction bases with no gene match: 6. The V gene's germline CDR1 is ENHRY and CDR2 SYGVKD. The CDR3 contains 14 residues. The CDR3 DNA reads TGTGCCATCTCCCAGGGACAGGGCAATGAAAAACTGTTTTTT. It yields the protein CAISQGQGNEKLFF.

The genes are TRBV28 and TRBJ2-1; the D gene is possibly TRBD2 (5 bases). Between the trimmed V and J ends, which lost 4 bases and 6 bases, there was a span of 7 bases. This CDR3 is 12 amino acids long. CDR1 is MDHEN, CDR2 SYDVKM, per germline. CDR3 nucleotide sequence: TGTGCCAGCAGTTCGCGGGTCAATGAGCAGTTCTTC. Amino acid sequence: CASSSRVNEQFF.

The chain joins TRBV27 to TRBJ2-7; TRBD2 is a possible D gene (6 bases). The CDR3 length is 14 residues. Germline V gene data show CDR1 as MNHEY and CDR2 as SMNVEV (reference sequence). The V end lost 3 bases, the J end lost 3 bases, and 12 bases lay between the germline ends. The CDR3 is CASSFRGTYYEQYF. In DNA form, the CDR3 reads TGTGCCAGCAGTTTCCGGGGGACGTACTACGAGCAGTACTTC.

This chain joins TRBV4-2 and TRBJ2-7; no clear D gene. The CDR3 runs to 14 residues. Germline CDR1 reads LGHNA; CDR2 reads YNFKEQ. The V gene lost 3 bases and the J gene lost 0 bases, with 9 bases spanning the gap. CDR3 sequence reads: CASSQFITSYEQYF. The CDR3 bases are TGTGCCAGCAGCCAGTTCATAACCTCCTACGAGCAGTACTTC.

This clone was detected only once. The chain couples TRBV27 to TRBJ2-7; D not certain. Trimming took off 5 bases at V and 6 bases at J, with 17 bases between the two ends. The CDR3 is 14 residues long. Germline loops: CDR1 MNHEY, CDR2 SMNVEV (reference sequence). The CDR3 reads CASSPRDISPEQYF. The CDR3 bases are TGTGCCAGCAGTCCTCGAGACATTTCCCCCGAGCAGTACTTC.

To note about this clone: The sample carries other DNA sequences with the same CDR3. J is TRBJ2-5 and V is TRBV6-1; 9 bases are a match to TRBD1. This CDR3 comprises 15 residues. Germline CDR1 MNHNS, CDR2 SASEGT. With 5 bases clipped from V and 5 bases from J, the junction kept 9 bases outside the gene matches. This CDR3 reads CASSPHRDREETQYF. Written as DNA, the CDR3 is TGTGCCAGCAGTCCACACCGGGACAGGGAGGAGACCCAGTACTTC.

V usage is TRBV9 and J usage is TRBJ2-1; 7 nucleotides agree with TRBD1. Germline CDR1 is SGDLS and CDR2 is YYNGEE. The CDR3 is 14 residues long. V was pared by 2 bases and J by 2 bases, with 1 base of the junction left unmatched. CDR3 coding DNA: TGTGCCAGCAGCGTTGGACAGGCCTACAATGAGCAGTTCTTC. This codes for CASSVGQAYNEQFF.

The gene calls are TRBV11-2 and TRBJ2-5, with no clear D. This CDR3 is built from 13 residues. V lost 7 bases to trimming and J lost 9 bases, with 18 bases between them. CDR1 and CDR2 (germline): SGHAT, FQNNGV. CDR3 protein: CASTTPGPSPQYF. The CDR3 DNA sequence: TGTGCCAGCACCACACCCGGACCATCGCCCCAGTACTTC.